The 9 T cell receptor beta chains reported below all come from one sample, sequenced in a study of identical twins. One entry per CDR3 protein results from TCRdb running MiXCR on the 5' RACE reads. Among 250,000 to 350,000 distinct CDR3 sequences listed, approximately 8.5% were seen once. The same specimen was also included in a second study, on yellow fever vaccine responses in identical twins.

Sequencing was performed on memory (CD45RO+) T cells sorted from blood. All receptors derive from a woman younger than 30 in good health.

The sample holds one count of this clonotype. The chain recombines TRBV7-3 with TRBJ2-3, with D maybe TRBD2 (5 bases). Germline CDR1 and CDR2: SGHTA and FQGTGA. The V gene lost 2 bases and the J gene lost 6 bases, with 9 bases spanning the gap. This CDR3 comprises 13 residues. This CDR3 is CASSLERDDTQYF. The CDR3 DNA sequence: TGTGCCAGCAGCTTAGAACGGGATGATACGCAGTATTTT. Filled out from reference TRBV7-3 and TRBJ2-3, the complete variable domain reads GAGVSQTPSNKVTEKGKYVELRCDPISGHTALYWYRQSLGQGPEFLIYFQGTGAADDSGLPNDRFFAVRPEGSVSTLKIQRTERGDSAVYLCASSLERDDTQYFGPGTRLTVL.

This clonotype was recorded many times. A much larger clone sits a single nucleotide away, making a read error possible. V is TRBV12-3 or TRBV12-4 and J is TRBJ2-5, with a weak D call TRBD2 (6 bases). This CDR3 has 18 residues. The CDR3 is CACSAAGWNNGLNGAQYF. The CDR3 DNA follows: TGTGCCTGCAGCGCCGCGGGGTGGAATAACGGTTTGAATGGGGCCCAGTACTTC.

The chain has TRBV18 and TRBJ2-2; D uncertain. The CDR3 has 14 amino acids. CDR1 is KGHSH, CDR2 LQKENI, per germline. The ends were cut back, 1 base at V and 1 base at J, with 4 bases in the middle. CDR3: CASSPRRNTGELFF. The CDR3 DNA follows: TGTGCCAGCTCACCACGTCGGAACACCGGGGAGCTGTTTTTT.

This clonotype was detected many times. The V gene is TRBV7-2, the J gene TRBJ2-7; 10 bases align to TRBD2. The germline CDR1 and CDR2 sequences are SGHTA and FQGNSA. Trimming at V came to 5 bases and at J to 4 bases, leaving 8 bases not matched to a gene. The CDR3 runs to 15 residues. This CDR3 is CASSPHSGGKYEQYV. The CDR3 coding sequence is TGTGCCAGCAGCCCACATAGCGGGGGGAAGTACGAGCAGTACGTC.

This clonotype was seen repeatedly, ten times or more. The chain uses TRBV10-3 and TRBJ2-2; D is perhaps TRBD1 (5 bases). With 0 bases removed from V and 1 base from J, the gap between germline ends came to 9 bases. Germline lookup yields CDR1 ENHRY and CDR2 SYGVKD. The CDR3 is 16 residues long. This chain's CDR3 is CAISESGTGNTGELFF. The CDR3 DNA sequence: TGTGCCATCAGTGAGTCGGGTACAGGGAACACCGGGGAGCTGTTTTTT.

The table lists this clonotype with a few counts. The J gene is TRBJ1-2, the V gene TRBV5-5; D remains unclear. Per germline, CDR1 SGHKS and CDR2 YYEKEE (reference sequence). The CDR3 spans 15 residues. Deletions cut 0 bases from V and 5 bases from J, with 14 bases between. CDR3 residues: CASSLGPGPGYGYTF. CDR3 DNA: TGTGCCAGCAGCTTGGGACCGGGCCCGGGATATGGCTACACCTTC.

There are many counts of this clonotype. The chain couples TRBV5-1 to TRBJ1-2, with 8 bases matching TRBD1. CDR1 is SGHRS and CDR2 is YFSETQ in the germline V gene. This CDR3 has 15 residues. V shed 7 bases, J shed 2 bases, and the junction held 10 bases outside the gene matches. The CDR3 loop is CASEPRTGLNYGYTF. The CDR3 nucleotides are TGCGCCAGCGAACCCCGGACAGGGCTAAACTATGGCTACACCTTC.

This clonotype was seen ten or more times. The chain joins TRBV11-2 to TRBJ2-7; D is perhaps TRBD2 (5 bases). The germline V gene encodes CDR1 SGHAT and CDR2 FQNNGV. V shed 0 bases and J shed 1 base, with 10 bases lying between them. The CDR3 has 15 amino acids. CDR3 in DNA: TGTGCCAGCAGCTTAGATCTGGGGAGATCCTACGAGCAGTACTTC. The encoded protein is CASSLDLGRSYEQYF. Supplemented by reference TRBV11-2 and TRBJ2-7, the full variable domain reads EAGVAQSPRYKIIEKRQSVAFWCNPISGHATLYWYQQILGQGPKLLIQFQNNGVVDDSQLPKDRFSAERLKGVDSTLKIQPAKLEDSAVYLCASSLDLGRSYEQYFGPGTRLTVT.

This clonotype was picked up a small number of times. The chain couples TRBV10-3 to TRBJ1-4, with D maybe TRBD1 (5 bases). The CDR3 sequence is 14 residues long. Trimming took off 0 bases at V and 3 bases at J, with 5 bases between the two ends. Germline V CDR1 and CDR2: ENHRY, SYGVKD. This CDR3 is CAISESTANEKLFF. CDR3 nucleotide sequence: TGTGCCATCAGTGAGTCGACAGCTAATGAAAAACTGTTTTTT.